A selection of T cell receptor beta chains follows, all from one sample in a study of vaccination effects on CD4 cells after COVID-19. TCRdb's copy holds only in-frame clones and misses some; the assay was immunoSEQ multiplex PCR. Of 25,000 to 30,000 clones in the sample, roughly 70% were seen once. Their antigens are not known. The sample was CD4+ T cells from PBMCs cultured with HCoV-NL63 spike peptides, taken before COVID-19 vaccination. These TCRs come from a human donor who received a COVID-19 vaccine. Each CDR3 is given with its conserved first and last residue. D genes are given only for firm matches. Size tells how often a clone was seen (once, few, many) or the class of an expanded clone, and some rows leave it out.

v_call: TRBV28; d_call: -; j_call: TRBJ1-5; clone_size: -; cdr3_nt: TGTGCCAGCAGTTCAACCGACCGCAATCAGCCCCAGCATTTT; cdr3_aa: CASSSTDRNQPQHF
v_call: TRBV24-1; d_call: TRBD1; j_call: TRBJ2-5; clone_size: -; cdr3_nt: TGTGCCACCAGTGATACGACAGGGGGGGAGACCCAGTACTTC; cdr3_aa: CATSDTTGGETQYF
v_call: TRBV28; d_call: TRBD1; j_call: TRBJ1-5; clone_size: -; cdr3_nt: TGTGCCAGCCTAGGCCCTCCGGGACAGCCAAGTTTT; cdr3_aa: CASLGPPGQPSF
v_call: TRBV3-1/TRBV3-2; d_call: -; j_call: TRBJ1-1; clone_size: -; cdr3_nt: TGTGCCAGCAGCCAAGGAGCGTTTGGTAAAGCTTTCTTT; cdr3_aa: CASSQGAFGKAFF
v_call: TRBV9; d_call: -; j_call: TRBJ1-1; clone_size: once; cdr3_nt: TGTGCCAGCAGCGCGGGCAGGGGATCCCTTTACTCTAACACTGAAGCTTTCTTT; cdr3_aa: CASSAGRGSLYSNTEAFF
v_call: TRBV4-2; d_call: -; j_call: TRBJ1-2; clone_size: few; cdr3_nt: TGTGCCAGCAGCCAAGTTTCTGGGACTAACTATGGCTACACCTTC; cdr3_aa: CASSQVSGTNYGYTF
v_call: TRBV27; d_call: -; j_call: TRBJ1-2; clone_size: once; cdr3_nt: TGTGCCAGCAGTTTAGGACACCCCTATGGCTACACCTTC; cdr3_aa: CASSLGHPYGYTF
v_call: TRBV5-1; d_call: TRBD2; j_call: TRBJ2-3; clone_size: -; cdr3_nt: TGCGCCAGCAGCTTGACTAGCGGGGGGGCCACAGATACGCAGTATTTT; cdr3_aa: CASSLTSGGATDTQYF
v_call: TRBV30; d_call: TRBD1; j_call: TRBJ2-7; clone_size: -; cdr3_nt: TGTGCCTGGAGTGGCAGGGGGCGCTCCTACGAGCAGTACTTC; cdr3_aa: CAWSGRGRSYEQYF
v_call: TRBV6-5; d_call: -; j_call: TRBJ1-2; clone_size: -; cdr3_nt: TGTGCCAGCAGTTACTCTGGGGTAGGGGTGAACTATGGCTACACCTTC; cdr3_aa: CASSYSGVGVNYGYTF